The rows below give T cell receptor beta chains drawn from one sample of a study of blood T cells in healthy people across ages. From the 5' RACE reads, TCRdb called clonotypes with MiXCR, one entry per CDR3 protein. The table has 650,000 to 1,000,000 distinct CDR3 sequences, about 37% seen once. Specimen: blood. All receptors derive from a man aged 18 to 29 in good health. Each CDR3 is given with its conserved first and last residue. Fields, in order: CDR3 DNA, CDR3 protein, D gene, V gene, J gene, clone size. D genes are given only for firm matches. Not all rows give a size; the values are once, few, many and, for expanded clones, a class.

CDR3 DNA: TGCGCCAGCAGCCAAGAGGGGCAGCTCAATCAGCCCCAGCATTTT; CDR3 protein: CASSQEGQLNQPQHF; D gene: NA; V gene: TRBV4-1; J gene: TRBJ1-5; clone size: few
CDR3 DNA: TGCGCCAGCAGCTTGGGAAGTATTACCGGGGAGCTGTTTTTT; CDR3 protein: CASSLGSITGELFF; D gene: NA; V gene: TRBV5-1; J gene: TRBJ2-2; clone size: NA
CDR3 DNA: TGTGCCAGCACCGAAGGGGGACAGGGATTTTCCGGCTACACCTTC; CDR3 protein: CASTEGGQGFSGYTF; D gene: TRBD1; V gene: TRBV28; J gene: TRBJ1-2; clone size: NA
CDR3 DNA: TGCAGTGCTAGCTTGGGGGGGGGCGCCTACAATGAGCAGTTCTTC; CDR3 protein: CSASLGGGAYNEQFF; D gene: NA; V gene: TRBV20-1; J gene: TRBJ2-1; clone size: NA
CDR3 DNA: TGTGCCAGCAGGCAGACCGGGACAGATAAAAATGAGCAGTTCTTC; CDR3 protein: CASRQTGTDKNEQFF; D gene: TRBD1; V gene: TRBV7-9; J gene: TRBJ2-1; clone size: NA
CDR3 DNA: TGTGCCAGCAGCCTTCCGGGACTACCGACAGATACGCAGTATTTT; CDR3 protein: CASSLPGLPTDTQYF; D gene: TRBD2; V gene: TRBV3-1; J gene: TRBJ2-3; clone size: few
CDR3 DNA: TGTGCCACCAGCGGAGCACTAGTGCCACAGGGGGATGAGCAGTTCTTC; CDR3 protein: CATSGALVPQGDEQFF; D gene: TRBD1; V gene: TRBV15; J gene: TRBJ2-1; clone size: NA
CDR3 DNA: TGTGCCATCAGTGACAGTAACTATGGCTACACCTTC; CDR3 protein: CAISDSNYGYTF; D gene: NA; V gene: TRBV10-3; J gene: TRBJ1-2; clone size: NA
CDR3 DNA: TGTGCCAGCAGCAGCCCCCGGCGCACAGATACGCAGTATTTT; CDR3 protein: CASSSPRRTDTQYF; D gene: NA; V gene: TRBV6-2/TRBV6-3; J gene: TRBJ2-3; clone size: NA
CDR3 DNA: TGTGCCAGCAATCCCGGGGTTAGTGGAAACACCATATATTTT; CDR3 protein: CASNPGVSGNTIYF; D gene: NA; V gene: TRBV12-3/TRBV12-4; J gene: TRBJ1-3; clone size: many
CDR3 DNA: TGTGCCAGCAGCTTAGGTGTCAGGGGGGAGGTGAGGACGCAGTATTTT; CDR3 protein: CASSLGVRGEVRTQYF; D gene: NA; V gene: TRBV7-8; J gene: TRBJ2-3; clone size: many
CDR3 DNA: TGTGCCAGCAAGGACACCAAATCCTCCTACGAGCAGTACTTC; CDR3 protein: CASKDTKSSYEQYF; D gene: NA; V gene: TRBV12-3/TRBV12-4; J gene: TRBJ2-7; clone size: many
CDR3 DNA: TGTGCCACCAGTGATGGTCATGAGCAGTTCTTC; CDR3 protein: CATSDGHEQFF; D gene: NA; V gene: TRBV24-1; J gene: TRBJ2-1; clone size: NA
CDR3 DNA: TGCAGCGGCGCCGGGACAGGCGGAAAGTACTTC; CDR3 protein: CSGAGTGGKYF; D gene: TRBD1; V gene: TRBV29-1; J gene: TRBJ2-4; clone size: NA
CDR3 DNA: TGTGCCAGCAGCCACCCAATGTGGGGACAAGAGACCCAGTACTTC; CDR3 protein: CASSHPMWGQETQYF; D gene: NA; V gene: TRBV7-9; J gene: TRBJ2-5; clone size: NA
CDR3 DNA: TGCAGCGTCCGATCGGGGTGCGAGGAGACCCAGTACTTC; CDR3 protein: CSVRSGCEETQYF; D gene: NA; V gene: TRBV29-1; J gene: TRBJ2-5; clone size: few
CDR3 DNA: TGCGCCAGCAGCCAAGGCCGGCGGGGCACTGAAGCTTTCTTT; CDR3 protein: CASSQGRRGTEAFF; D gene: NA; V gene: TRBV4-3; J gene: TRBJ1-1; clone size: NA
CDR3 DNA: TGTGCCATCAGAGACGGGGACAATGAGCAGTTCTTC; CDR3 protein: CAIRDGDNEQFF; D gene: NA; V gene: TRBV10-3; J gene: TRBJ2-1; clone size: few
CDR3 DNA: TGTGCCAGCAGCCACCAAAGGGACAGGGGTTTCGATGAGCAGTTCTTC; CDR3 protein: CASSHQRDRGFDEQFF; D gene: TRBD1; V gene: TRBV4-2; J gene: TRBJ2-1; clone size: once
CDR3 DNA: TGTGCCAGCAGTGAAGGGAATCACAATGAGCAGTTCTTC; CDR3 protein: CASSEGNHNEQFF; D gene: NA; V gene: TRBV2; J gene: TRBJ2-1; clone size: NA
CDR3 DNA: TGCGCCAGCAGCTTGCGAGAGGGGACAGGGACAGATACGCAGTATTTT; CDR3 protein: CASSLREGTGTDTQYF; D gene: TRBD1; V gene: TRBV5-1; J gene: TRBJ2-3; clone size: NA
CDR3 DNA: TGTGCCAGCAGCCCGGACGCAAAATGTTCGCAGTTCTTC; CDR3 protein: CASSPDAKCSQFF; D gene: NA; V gene: TRBV27; J gene: TRBJ2-1; clone size: NA
CDR3 DNA: TGCAGTGCTCCACCCGGTGAATCTAATGAAAAACTGTTTTTT; CDR3 protein: CSAPPGESNEKLFF; D gene: NA; V gene: TRBV20-1; J gene: TRBJ1-4; clone size: few
CDR3 DNA: TGTGCCAGCAGTTACTCGCAGTATGGCTACACCTTC; CDR3 protein: CASSYSQYGYTF; D gene: NA; V gene: TRBV6-2/TRBV6-3; J gene: TRBJ1-2; clone size: NA
CDR3 DNA: TGTGCCAGCAGTTACTCGGGGCAGGGGGGAGAGACCCAGTACTTC; CDR3 protein: CASSYSGQGGETQYF; D gene: NA; V gene: TRBV6-6; J gene: TRBJ2-5; clone size: NA
CDR3 DNA: TGTGCCAGCAGTGACGATCCCCAGGGGACCCAGTACTTC; CDR3 protein: CASSDDPQGTQYF; D gene: NA; V gene: TRBV6-2/TRBV6-3; J gene: TRBJ2-5; clone size: few
CDR3 DNA: TGTGCCAGCGGTTACTCGCCGGATCAGCCCCAGCATTTT; CDR3 protein: CASGYSPDQPQHF; D gene: NA; V gene: TRBV6-6; J gene: TRBJ1-5; clone size: NA
CDR3 DNA: TGTGCCAGCACGCAGGAGGACACTGAAGCTTTCTTT; CDR3 protein: CASTQEDTEAFF; D gene: NA; V gene: TRBV12-3/TRBV12-4; J gene: TRBJ1-1; clone size: NA
CDR3 DNA: TGTGCCAGCAGTTACTCGGTCAGGGGGGGAGAGCAGTACTTC; CDR3 protein: CASSYSVRGGEQYF; D gene: NA; V gene: TRBV6-5; J gene: TRBJ2-7; clone size: many
CDR3 DNA: TGCAGTGCTAGGCGCCAGACCAGCATGGATACGCAGTATTTT; CDR3 protein: CSARRQTSMDTQYF; D gene: NA; V gene: TRBV20-1; J gene: TRBJ2-3; clone size: many
CDR3 DNA: TGTGCCAGCAGCTTCTCCAGAGTGGCTCAGCCCCAGCATTTT; CDR3 protein: CASSFSRVAQPQHF; D gene: NA; V gene: TRBV13; J gene: TRBJ1-5; clone size: many
CDR3 DNA: TGTGCCAGCACCCTAGACCCGATTAACTACAATGAGCAGTTCTTC; CDR3 protein: CASTLDPINYNEQFF; D gene: NA; V gene: TRBV12-3/TRBV12-4; J gene: TRBJ2-1; clone size: few
CDR3 DNA: TGTGCCAGCAGCTTCCGGGCACCCGAAGCTTTCTTT; CDR3 protein: CASSFRAPEAFF; D gene: NA; V gene: TRBV7-9; J gene: TRBJ1-1; clone size: NA
CDR3 DNA: TGTGCCAGCAGCTCAGCGGGGGGGATTTACGAGCAGTACTTC; CDR3 protein: CASSSAGGIYEQYF; D gene: TRBD2; V gene: TRBV7-2; J gene: TRBJ2-7; clone size: few
CDR3 DNA: TGTGCCAGCAGTTACGCGGGGGGCGGTTACGAGCAGTACTTC; CDR3 protein: CASSYAGGGYEQYF; D gene: TRBD2; V gene: TRBV6-2/TRBV6-3; J gene: TRBJ2-7; clone size: NA
CDR3 DNA: TGTGCCAGCAGCCCTGAGCCGGCAGATACGCAGTATTTT; CDR3 protein: CASSPEPADTQYF; D gene: NA; V gene: TRBV7-2; J gene: TRBJ2-3; clone size: few
CDR3 DNA: TGTGCCAGCAGGGACGAATCCACCTTGAACACTGAAGCTTTCTTT; CDR3 protein: CASRDESTLNTEAFF; D gene: NA; V gene: TRBV7-2; J gene: TRBJ1-1; clone size: NA
CDR3 DNA: TGCGCCAGCAGCCAAGTAGGATCGAACACCGGGGAGCTGTTTTTT; CDR3 protein: CASSQVGSNTGELFF; D gene: NA; V gene: TRBV4-3; J gene: TRBJ2-2; clone size: NA
CDR3 DNA: TGTGCCTGGAGCCCGGGGGTTTCTAACTATGGCTACACCTTC; CDR3 protein: CAWSPGVSNYGYTF; D gene: NA; V gene: TRBV30; J gene: TRBJ1-2; clone size: NA
CDR3 DNA: TGTGCCAGCAGGTCATCTCGGGGGGGCCATGGCTACACCTTC; CDR3 protein: CASRSSRGGHGYTF; D gene: NA; V gene: TRBV7-9; J gene: TRBJ1-2; clone size: few
CDR3 DNA: TGTGCCAGCAGCCAAGACAGGGCCAGTAAAGAGACCCAGTACTTC; CDR3 protein: CASSQDRASKETQYF; D gene: NA; V gene: TRBV3-1; J gene: TRBJ2-5; clone size: many
CDR3 DNA: TGTGCCAGCAGCCAAGGGAACCGGCTGGATGAAAAACTGTTTTTT; CDR3 protein: CASSQGNRLDEKLFF; D gene: NA; V gene: TRBV4-2; J gene: TRBJ1-4; clone size: NA
CDR3 DNA: TGCAGCGTTGATGTGCAGGGTACCTATGGCTACACCTTC; CDR3 protein: CSVDVQGTYGYTF; D gene: NA; V gene: TRBV29-1; J gene: TRBJ1-2; clone size: many
CDR3 DNA: TGTGTCAGCAGCCCTCTCGACAGGGTCAGGGAAGAGACCCAGTACTTC; CDR3 protein: CVSSPLDRVREETQYF; D gene: TRBD1; V gene: TRBV3-1; J gene: TRBJ2-5; clone size: NA
CDR3 DNA: TGTGCCAGCAGCGTAGATGCATCCGGACAGTGGGAATCCTACGAGCAGTACTTC; CDR3 protein: CASSVDASGQWESYEQYF; D gene: NA; V gene: TRBV9; J gene: TRBJ2-7; clone size: NA
CDR3 DNA: TGCAGTGCTAGTTGGTCCACTGAAGCTTTCTTT; CDR3 protein: CSASWSTEAFF; D gene: NA; V gene: TRBV20-1; J gene: TRBJ1-1; clone size: NA
CDR3 DNA: TGTGCCAGCAGCTTATCCGGGGTAGGGGCCGGGGAGCTGTTTTTT; CDR3 protein: CASSLSGVGAGELFF; D gene: NA; V gene: TRBV7-2; J gene: TRBJ2-2; clone size: few
CDR3 DNA: TGCGCCCTCAAGCGGAAAAACATTCAGTACTTC; CDR3 protein: CALKRKNIQYF; D gene: NA; V gene: TRBV5-1; J gene: TRBJ2-4; clone size: many
CDR3 DNA: TGTGCCAGCAGCCAACACCGGGACAGGGTATTTTCCGATGAGCAGTTCTTC; CDR3 protein: CASSQHRDRVFSDEQFF; D gene: TRBD1; V gene: TRBV14; J gene: TRBJ2-1; clone size: NA
CDR3 DNA: TGTGCCAGCAGTTTCCGGGGCTACAATGAGCAGTACTTC; CDR3 protein: CASSFRGYNEQYF; D gene: NA; V gene: TRBV25-1; J gene: TRBJ2-7; clone size: NA
CDR3 DNA: TGCAGTGCTAGTTTAGGGAGGAATAGCAATCAGCCCCAGCATTTT; CDR3 protein: CSASLGRNSNQPQHF; D gene: NA; V gene: TRBV20-1; J gene: TRBJ1-5; clone size: NA
CDR3 DNA: TGCAGCGTTGGAGGGACTTACGAGCAGTACTTC; CDR3 protein: CSVGGTYEQYF; D gene: NA; V gene: TRBV29-1; J gene: TRBJ2-7; clone size: many